A selection of T cell receptor beta chains follows, all from one sample in a study of CD8 T cell repertoires and HIV-1 epitope variants. Antigens of these TCRs are unknown. Assay used: immunoSEQ multiplex PCR; TCRdb lists only in-frame clones, some missing. The sample carries 4,000 to 6,000 clones, about 70% recorded once. Sequencing used cultured CD8+ T cells derived from PBMCs. The receptors were sampled from a male donor with HIV. The CDR3 runs from the conserved cysteine through the conserved F or W. The D gene is left open where the match is weak. A clone size is listed for some rows: how often the clone was seen (once, few, many), or a class if it is expanded.

>TRBD1|TRBV7-2|NA|TRBJ1-1|15
CASSLDMGQLTEAFF
TGTGCCAGCAGCTTAGACATGGGACAGCTCACTGAAGCTTTCTTT
>NA|TRBV30|NA|TRBJ2-7|11
CAWTREYEQYF
TGTGCCTGGACTAGGGAATACGAGCAGTACTTC
>TRBD1|TRBV6-5|NA|TRBJ1-2|14
CASSYSGTVDGYTF
TGTGCCAGCAGTTACTCAGGGACAGTGGATGGCTACACCTTC
>NA|TRBV28|NA|TRBJ1-1|16
CASSGPGDTKNTEAFF
TGTGCCAGCTCCGGACCCGGGGACACCAAAAACACTGAAGCTTTCTTT
>TRBD1|TRBV4-1|NA|TRBJ2-1|15
CASSYDTGAYNEQFF
TGCGCCAGCAGCTATGATACAGGGGCCTACAATGAGCAGTTCTTC
>NA|TRBV6-6|NA|TRBJ2-4|11
CASTRENIQYF
TGTGCCAGCACTAGGGAAAACATTCAGTACTTC
>NA|TRBV7-9|few|TRBJ1-2|14
CASSLAEGDYGYTF
TGTGCCAGCAGCTTAGCGGAGGGAGACTATGGCTACACCTTC
>NA|TRBV4-3|NA|TRBJ2-1|17
CASSQEPTSDSYNEQFF
TGCGCCAGCAGCCAAGAGCCGACTAGTGACTCCTACAATGAGCAGTTCTTC
>NA|TRBV2|NA|TRBJ1-1|12
CASSPGNTEAFF
TGTGCCAGCAGTCCTGGGAACACTGAAGCTTTCTTT
>NA|TRBV6-5|NA|TRBJ1-3|15
CASSYGVGGGNTIYF
TGTGCCAGCAGTTACGGGGTGGGAGGTGGAAACACCATATATTTT
>NA|TRBV4-3|NA|TRBJ1-1|14
CASSQEPMNTEAFF
TGCGCCAGCAGCCAAGAACCCATGAACACTGAAGCTTTCTTT
>TRBD1|TRBV28|NA|TRBJ2-7|14
CASSPPGGSYEQYF
TGTGCCAGCAGTCCCCCAGGGGGTTCCTACGAGCAGTACTTC
>NA|TRBV28|NA|TRBJ2-4|15
CASSLFGRQSNIQYF
TGTGCCAGCAGTTTATTCGGGCGGCAATCAAACATTCAGTACTTC
>NA|TRBV4-1|NA|TRBJ2-3|14
CASSQDQNTDTQYF
TGCGCCAGCAGCCAAGACCAGAACACAGATACGCAGTATTTT
>NA|TRBV25-1|NA|TRBJ1-1|14
CASSLTAGNTEAFF
TGTGCCAGCAGTCTTACGGCAGGTAACACTGAAGCTTTCTTT
>TRBD2|TRBV28|NA|TRBJ2-5|16
CASSLSDGGVGETQYF
TGTGCCAGCAGTTTATCCGACGGGGGGGTCGGAGAGACCCAGTACTTC
>TRBD1|TRBV11-1|NA|TRBJ1-2|16
CASSLAPGQLYYGYTF
TGTGCCAGCAGCTTAGCGCCGGGACAGCTTTACTATGGCTACACCTTC
>TRBD1|TRBV6-5|NA|TRBJ1-5|15
CASSLDRVGNQPQHF
TGTGCCAGCAGTTTGGACAGGGTCGGCAATCAGCCCCAGCATTTT
>TRBD2|TRBV13|NA|TRBJ2-7|14
CASSSSGSSYEQYF
TGTGCCAGCAGTTCTAGCGGGTCCTCCTACGAGCAGTACTTC
>TRBD2|TRBV10-3|NA|TRBJ2-2|16
CAISESSGGEGGELFF
TGTGCCATCAGTGAGAGCAGCGGGGGGGAAGGCGGGGAGCTGTTTTTT
>TRBD2|TRBV28|NA|TRBJ2-3|15
CASSMTSGRTDTQYF
TGTGCCAGCAGTATGACTAGCGGGAGGACAGATACGCAGTATTTT
>TRBD1|TRBV7-8|NA|TRBJ1-2|15
CASSQGSGQGDGYTF
TGTGCCAGCAGCCAAGGGTCAGGCCAGGGGGATGGCTACACCTTC
>NA|TRBV27|few|TRBJ2-7|13
CASSPARTYEQYF
TGTGCCAGCAGTCCCGCCCGAACCTACGAGCAGTACTTC
>NA|TRBV2|NA|TRBJ2-3|14
CASNGGRDADTQYF
TGTGCCAGCAATGGGGGGCGAGACGCAGATACGCAGTATTTT
>NA|TRBV19|NA|TRBJ2-7|13
CASSTRGINEQYF
TGTGCCAGTAGTACCCGGGGCATCAACGAGCAGTACTTC
>NA|TRBV4-1|few|TRBJ2-6|17
CASMGAGRSSGANVLTF
TGCGCCAGCATGGGGGCAGGGCGTAGCTCTGGGGCCAACGTCCTGACTTTC
>TRBD1|TRBV7-9|medium-sized|TRBJ2-7|17
CASSLAGLGQGAYEQYF
TGTGCCAGCAGCTTAGCAGGACTAGGACAGGGGGCTTATGAGCAGTACTTC
>NA|TRBV27|few|TRBJ2-7|13
CASSLRALYEQYF
TGTGCCAGCAGTTTACGGGCCCTCTACGAGCAGTACTTC
>NA|TRBV4-2|once|TRBJ2-5|13
CASSQTAGETQYF
TGTGCCAGCAGCCAAACCGCCGGGGAGACCCAGTACTTC
>NA|TRBV5-4|few|TRBJ1-2|13
CASLDADNYGYTF
TGTGCCAGCTTAGACGCGGATAACTATGGCTACACCTTC
>NA|TRBV11-3|NA|TRBJ2-2|13
CATSDSNTGELFF
TGTGCCACCTCGGACAGTAACACCGGGGAGCTGTTTTTT
>TRBD2|TRBV7-9|NA|TRBJ2-1|15
CASIRAGGLYNEQFF
TGTGCCAGCATCCGAGCGGGAGGGCTATACAATGAGCAGTTCTTC
>NA|TRBV13|NA|TRBJ2-3|11
CASSFTDTQYF
TGTGCCAGCAGCTTCACAGATACGCAGTATTTT
>TRBD1|TRBV5-1|NA|TRBJ2-7|14
CASSPWTGSYEQYF
TGCGCCAGCAGCCCGTGGACAGGGTCCTACGAGCAGTACTTC
>TRBD1|TRBV9|NA|TRBJ2-2|18
CASSVDGLGTGGTGELFF
TGTGCCAGCAGCGTAGACGGACTCGGGACAGGGGGAACCGGGGAGCTGTTTTTT